This TCR beta chain was found in a study of blood T cell repertoires in COVID-19. Germline CDR1 and CDR2: SNHLY and FYNNEI. The CDR3 contains 19 residues. After removal of 5 bases from V and 0 bases from J, the junction contained 11 bases not matched to a gene. The data were produced by immunoSEQ multiplex PCR, yet TCRdb's version contains in-frame clones alone and is incomplete. This table has about 260,000 clones, about 90% appearing once. The receptor's source is a middle-aged woman who had recovered from COVID-19. Sample: peripheral blood. This rearrangement joins TRBV2 to TRBJ2-3, with 13 bases fitting TRBD2. CDR3 DNA: TGTGCCAGCAGTAGCCCGGGACTAGCGGGGAGAACTAGCACAGATACGCAGTATTTT. This encodes CASSSPGLAGRTSTDTQYF.